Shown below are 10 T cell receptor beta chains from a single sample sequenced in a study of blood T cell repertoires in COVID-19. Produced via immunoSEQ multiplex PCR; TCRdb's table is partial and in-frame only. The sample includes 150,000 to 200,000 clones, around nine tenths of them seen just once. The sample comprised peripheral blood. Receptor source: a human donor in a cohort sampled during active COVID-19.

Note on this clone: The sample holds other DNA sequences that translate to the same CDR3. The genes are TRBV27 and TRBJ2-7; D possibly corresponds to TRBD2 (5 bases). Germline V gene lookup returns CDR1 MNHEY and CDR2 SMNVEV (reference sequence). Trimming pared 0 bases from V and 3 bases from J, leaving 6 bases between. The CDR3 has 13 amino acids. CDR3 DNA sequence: TGTGCCAGCAGTTTATCTGCGGGCTACGAGCAGTACTTC. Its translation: CASSLSAGYEQYF.

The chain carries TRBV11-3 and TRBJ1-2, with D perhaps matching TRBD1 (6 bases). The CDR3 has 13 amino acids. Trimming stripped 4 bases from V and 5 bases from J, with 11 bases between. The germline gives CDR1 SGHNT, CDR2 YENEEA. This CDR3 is CASSSDRLYGYTF. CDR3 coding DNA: TGTGCCAGCAGCTCGGACAGACTTTATGGCTACACCTTC.

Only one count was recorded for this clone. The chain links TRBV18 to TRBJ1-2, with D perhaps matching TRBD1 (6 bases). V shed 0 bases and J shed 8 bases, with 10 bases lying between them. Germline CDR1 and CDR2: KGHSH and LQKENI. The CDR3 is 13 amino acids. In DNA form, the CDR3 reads TGTGCCAGCTCACCACCGGGGGCGCAAGGCTACACCTTC. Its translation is CASSPPGAQGYTF.

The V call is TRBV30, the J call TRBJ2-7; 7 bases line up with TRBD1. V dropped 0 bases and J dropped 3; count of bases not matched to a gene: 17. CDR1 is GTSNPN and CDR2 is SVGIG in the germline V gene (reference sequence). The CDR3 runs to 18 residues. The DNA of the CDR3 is TGTGCCTGGAGTGTACCATTTGCACCGGGACAGTCCTTCTACGAGCAGTACTTC. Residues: CAWSVPFAPGQSFYEQYF. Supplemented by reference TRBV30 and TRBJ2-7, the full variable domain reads SQTIHQWPATLVQPVGSPLSLECTVEGTSNPNLYWYRQAAGRGLQLLFYSVGIGQISSEVPQNLSASRPQDRQFILSSKKLLLSDSGFYLCAWSVPFAPGQSFYEQYFGPGTRLTVT.

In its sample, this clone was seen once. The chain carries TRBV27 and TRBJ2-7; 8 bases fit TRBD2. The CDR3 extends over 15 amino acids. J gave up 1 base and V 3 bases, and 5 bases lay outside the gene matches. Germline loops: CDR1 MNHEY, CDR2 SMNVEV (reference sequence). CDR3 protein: CASSFFSGMSYEQYF. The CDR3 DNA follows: TGTGCCAGCAGTTTCTTTAGCGGGATGTCCTACGAGCAGTACTTC.

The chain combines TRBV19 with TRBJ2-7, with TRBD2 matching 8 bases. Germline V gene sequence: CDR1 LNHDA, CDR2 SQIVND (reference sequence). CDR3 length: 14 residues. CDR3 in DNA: TGTGCTGTCTGCCAATTGCCGGGAGGGTACGAGCAGTACTTC. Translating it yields CAVCQLPGGYEQYF.

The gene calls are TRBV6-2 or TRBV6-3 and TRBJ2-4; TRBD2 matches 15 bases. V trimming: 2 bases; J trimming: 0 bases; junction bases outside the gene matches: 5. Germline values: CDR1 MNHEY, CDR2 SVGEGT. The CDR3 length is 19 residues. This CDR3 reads CASSYPGLAGGQAKNIQYF. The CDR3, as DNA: TGTGCCAGCAGTTACCCAGGACTAGCGGGGGGGCAAGCCAAAAACATTCAGTACTTC.

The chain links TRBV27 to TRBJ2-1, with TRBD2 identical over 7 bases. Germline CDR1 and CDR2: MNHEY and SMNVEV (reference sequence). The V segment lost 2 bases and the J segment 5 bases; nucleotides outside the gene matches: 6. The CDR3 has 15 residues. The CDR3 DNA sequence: TGTGCCAGCAGTTTAGCTAGCGGAGGGAACAATGAGCAGTTCTTC. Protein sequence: CASSLASGGNNEQFF.

CDR3 region: CASSRPGLADEQYF. In DNA form, the CDR3 reads TGTGCCAGCAGTAGGCCAGGACTAGCGGACGAGCAGTACTTC. The V call is TRBV28, the J call TRBJ2-7; 10 bases match TRBD2. The CDR3 covers 14 residues. Germline V gene data show CDR1 as MDHEN and CDR2 as SYDVKM. Trimming cost V 5 bases and J 5 bases; bases outside gene matches: 6.

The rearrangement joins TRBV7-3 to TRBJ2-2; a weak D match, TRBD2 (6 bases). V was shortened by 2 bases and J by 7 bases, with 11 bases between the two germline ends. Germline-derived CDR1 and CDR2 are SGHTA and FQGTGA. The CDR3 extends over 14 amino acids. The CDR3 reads CASSLDGGGGELFF. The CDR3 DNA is TGTGCCAGCAGCTTAGACGGGGGAGGCGGGGAGCTGTTTTTT.